The 21 T cell receptor beta chains reported below all come from one sample, sequenced in a study of spatial heterogeneity in lung cancer. TCRdb ran MiXCR on the 5' RACE reads and lists one entry per CDR3 protein. The top ten clones hold 15% to 20% of a sample with 2,500 to 4,000 distinct CDR3 sequences, more than 3% of them seen once. Time point noted: sample taken at primary tumor resection. The sequencing used lung tissue, collected at surgery. All receptors come from a human donor with early-stage non-small cell lung cancer.

This clonotype was seen a single time. Because the library targeted alpha chains, this beta chain is an off-target read whose size means little. The DNA for the CDR3 is TGTGCCAGCAGAACTGGGTACTATGGCTACACCTTC. Encoded protein: CASRTGYYGYTF. The chain links TRBV25-1 to TRBJ1-2; D is unclear. Germline CDR1 MGHDK, CDR2 SYGVNS. V was cut by 6 bases and J by 3 bases, with 8 bases left in between. This CDR3 has 12 amino acids.

In its sample, this clonotype is medium-sized (0.01 to 0.1%). The size of this beta chain means little, since it is a stray read in a library made for alpha chains. The V and J genes are TRBV6-1 and TRBJ1-4; tentatively, D is TRBD1 (5 bases). The ends were cut back, 4 bases at V and 2 bases at J, with 20 bases in the middle. Germline V gene sequence: CDR1 MNHNS, CDR2 SASEGT. The CDR3 is 18 residues long. The CDR3 sequence: CASSGRQRPRGTNEKLFF. The CDR3 DNA reads TGTGCCAGCAGTGGACGACAGAGGCCTCGTGGTACTAATGAAAAACTGTTTTTT.

This clonotype is termed medium-sized. This beta chain is off target for a library built for alpha chains, so its abundance means little. This chain uses TRBV11-2 with TRBJ1-1; D gene ambiguous. There are 15 residues in the CDR3. Trimming took off 1 base at V and 3 bases at J, with 12 bases between the two ends. Germline CDR1 reads SGHAT; CDR2 reads FQNNGV. CDR3 in amino acids: CASSLGRAGYTEAFF. CDR3 DNA sequence: TGTGCCAGCAGCTTAGGACGGGCCGGGTACACTGAAGCTTTCTTT.

The table lists this clonotype with many counts. The library was prepared for alpha chains; this beta chain is a stray read, so its frequency means little. The rearrangement links TRBV3-1 to TRBJ1-1; weak D call: TRBD1 (5 bases). With 4 bases removed from V and 4 bases from J, the gap between germline ends came to 10 bases. Germline CDR1 is LGHDT and CDR2 is YNNKEL (reference sequence). This CDR3 comprises 13 residues. The CDR3 DNA sequence: TGTGCCAGCAGCCCCGGGACGAGCACTGAAGCTTTCTTT. It translates to CASSPGTSTEAFF. Drawing the rest from reference TRBV3-1 and TRBJ1-1, the complete variable domain is DTAVSQTPKYLVTQMGNDKSIKCEQNLGHDTMYWYKQDSKKFLKIMFSYNNKELIINETVPNRFSPKSPDKAHLNLHINSLELGDSAVYFCASSPGTSTEAFFGQGTRLTVV.

This clonotype qualifies as medium-sized (0.01 to 0.1%). As an off-target read in a library built for alpha chains, this beta chain has a frequency of little significance. The J gene is TRBJ2-2, the V gene TRBV6-6; possible D gene TRBD1, 5 bases. V was shortened by 1 base and J by 8 bases, with 14 bases between the two germline ends. The germline V gene has CDR1 MNHNY and CDR2 SVGAGI (reference sequence). The CDR3 has 15 residues. The CDR3 here is CASSYFDSPGGELFF. CDR3 in DNA: TGTGCCAGCAGTTACTTCGACAGTCCCGGGGGGGAGCTGTTTTTT.

Relative to its sample, this clonotype is medium-sized (0.01 to 0.1%). The library was prepared for alpha chains; this beta chain is a stray read, so its frequency means little. The chain carries TRBV6-5 and TRBJ2-7; D may be TRBD1 (6 bases). Germline V gene sequence: CDR1 MNHEY, CDR2 SVGAGI. Trimming stripped 5 bases from V and 3 bases from J, with 14 bases between. CDR3 size: 14 residues. Here the CDR3 reads CASSSQQGNYEQYF. Here the CDR3 DNA reads TGTGCCAGCAGTAGCCAACAGGGCAACTACGAGCAGTACTTC.

In the case of this clonotype: Because this beta chain is a stray read in a library intended to capture alpha chains, its abundance should not be given much weight. This chain uses TRBV3-1 with TRBJ2-5, with D possibly TRBD1 on 6 matching bases. V lost 1 base and J lost 9, with 18 bases in between. Germline CDR1 is LGHDT and CDR2 is YNNKEL (reference sequence). There are 15 residues in the CDR3. The CDR3 is CASSQVHRVVEAQYF. DNA for the CDR3: TGTGCCAGCAGCCAAGTCCACAGGGTCGTCGAGGCCCAGTACTTC.

This clonotype is medium-sized. A library prepared for alpha chains yielded this beta chain as an off-target read; its size is of little meaning. The rearrangement joins TRBV5-6 to TRBJ1-3; D is uncertain. There are 15 residues in the CDR3. The germline V and J ends were trimmed by 4 bases and 4 bases, with 15 bases remaining between them. Germline V lookup: CDR1 SGHDT, CDR2 YYEEEE. The CDR3 region is CASSLVAGFGNTIYF. The CDR3 DNA reads TGTGCCAGCAGCCTGGTTGCGGGCTTCGGAAACACCATATATTTT. The variable domain in full, with the rest retrieved from reference TRBV5-6 and TRBJ1-3, is DAGVTQSPTHLIKTRGQQVTLRCSPKSGHDTVSWYQQALGQGPQFIFQYYEEEERQRGNFPDRFSGHQFPNYSSELNVNALLLGDSALYLCASSLVAGFGNTIYFGEGSWLTVV.

Details on this clonotype: For a library built for alpha chains, this beta chain is a stray read; little rests on its size. The genes are TRBV7-2 and TRBJ2-2; 11 bases are a match to TRBD1. The CDR3 loop spans 15 amino acids. Germline loops: CDR1 SGHTA, CDR2 FQGNSA. V was pared by 5 bases and J by 7 bases, with 6 bases of the junction left unmatched. The CDR3 is CASSHRTGGNGELFF. The CDR3 nucleotides are TGTGCCAGCAGCCACCGGACAGGGGGCAACGGGGAGCTGTTTTTT.

Ten or more counts support this clonotype. Little can be read into the size of this beta chain, an off-target read in a library designed for alpha chains. CDR3 DNA: TGTGCCAGCAGCCAGGGGACATCCGGGGAGCTGTTTTTT. It translates to CASSQGTSGELFF. The chain has TRBV3-1 and TRBJ2-2; perhaps TRBD1 as D (6 bases). CDR3 length: 13 amino acids. Germline-derived CDR1 and CDR2 are LGHDT and YNNKEL (reference sequence). The germline V and J ends were trimmed by 3 bases and 6 bases, with 8 bases remaining between them.

This clonotype was detected a few times. Being off target in a library aimed at alpha chains, this beta chain has a size of little meaning. V usage is TRBV28 and J usage is TRBJ1-4; a weak D match, TRBD1 (6 bases). Trimming shortened V by 5 bases and J by 8 bases, and 21 bases separated the two germline ends. Germline values: CDR1 MDHEN, CDR2 SYDVKM. The CDR3 is 16 amino acids. The CDR3 sequence is CASSQPTTGRREKLFF. In nucleotides, the CDR3 is TGTGCCAGCAGTCAACCAACTACAGGGAGGAGGGAAAAACTGTTTTTT.

To note about this clonotype: This beta chain is an unintended read in a library built for alpha chains; its size means little. The chain uses TRBV6-5 and TRBJ2-7; 9 positions agree with TRBD1. From germline, CDR1 is MNHEY and CDR2 SVGAGI. The ends lost 6 bases at V and 4 bases at J; junction bases unmatched: 13. CDR3 length: 16 amino acids. CDR3 DNA: TGTGCCAGCAGGCCGGGACAGGGTTACCCGTCTTACGAGCAGTACTTC. Residues: CASRPGQGYPSYEQYF.

For this clonotype: This sequence may be a read error, since a much larger clone differs from it by one base. Because this beta chain is a stray read in a library intended to capture alpha chains, its abundance should not be given much weight. The gene calls are TRBV2 and TRBJ1-2; TRBD1 matches at 12 bases. Looked up from germline, CDR1 is SNHLY and CDR2 is FYNNEI. This CDR3 contains 14 residues. The junction had 5 bases not matched to a gene; V was cut back by 4 bases and J by 8 bases. The CDR3 sequence is CASSVWDRGQGYTF. The CDR3 coding sequence is TGTGCCAGCAGTGTCTGGGACAGGGGGCAGGGCTACACCTTC.

By proportion, this clonotype is medium-sized. The library was prepared for alpha chains; this beta chain is a stray read, so its frequency means little. The chain joins TRBV28 to TRBJ1-6; TRBD1 is a possible D gene (6 bases). The CDR3 has 17 amino acids. With 5 bases removed from V and 7 bases from J, the gap between germline ends came to 21 bases. Germline loops: CDR1 MDHEN, CDR2 SYDVKM. This chain's CDR3 is CASSTGALYGYNSPLHF. The CDR3 DNA reads TGTGCCAGCAGTACGGGGGCGTTATACGGGTACAATTCACCCCTCCACTTT.

This clonotype ranks as medium-sized (0.01 to 0.1%). This beta chain came through as a stray read in a library set up for alpha chains, and its size says little. V gene TRBV7-9 combines with J gene TRBJ1-1; a weak D match, TRBD1 (5 bases). V lost 7 bases and J lost 4, with 16 bases in between. There are 14 residues in the CDR3. The germline V gene has CDR1 SEHNR and CDR2 FQNEAQ (reference sequence). The DNA for the CDR3 is TGTGCCAGCATCAGGGACTTGACGGGCACTGAAGCTTTCTTT. It is translated as CASIRDLTGTEAFF.

This clonotype was observed at least ten times. This beta chain slipped into a library made for alpha chains as a stray read, so its size is not meaningful. V gene TRBV12-3 or TRBV12-4 combines with J gene TRBJ2-7, with D possibly TRBD2 on 6 matching bases. The CDR3 has 13 residues. The germline V and J ends were trimmed by 6 bases and 7 bases, with 16 bases remaining between them. CDR3: CASSPGRGIEQYF. The CDR3 region has the DNA TGTGCCAGCAGCCCCGGTCGGGGGATTGAGCAGTACTTC.

By sample fraction, this clonotype is medium-sized. This beta chain is an off-target read within a library intended for alpha chains, so its frequency means little. The J gene is TRBJ1-2, the V gene TRBV7-2; TRBD1 matches 7 bases. Germline CDR1 and CDR2: SGHTA and FQGNSA. The CDR3 has 14 amino acids. V shed 4 bases, J shed 10 bases, and the junction held 12 bases outside the gene matches. CDR3 amino acids: CASSWRQGSFDYTF. For the CDR3, the DNA is TGTGCCAGCAGCTGGCGACAGGGTAGTTTTGACTACACCTTC.

This clonotype came up many times. A much bigger clone sits one base away, suggesting this may be a read error. In a library made to pick up alpha chains, this beta chain is a stray read with a size that means little. V is TRBV5-1 and J is TRBJ2-6; D remains unclear. CDR1 is SGHRS and CDR2 is YFSETQ in the germline V gene. CDR3 length equals 15 residues. CDR3 nucleotide sequence: TGCACCAGCAGCTCACAGACTCCTGGGGCCAACGTCCTGACTTTC. Translation: CTSSSQTPGANVLTF.

Concerning this clonotype itself: This beta chain came through as a stray read in a library set up for alpha chains, and its size says little. DNA for the CDR3: TGTGCCAGCAGTGGGACAGGTAGCACACCCCTCCACTTT. Its protein product is CASSGTGSTPLHF. V is TRBV12-3 or TRBV12-4 and J is TRBJ1-6, with TRBD1 identical over 8 bases. Unmatched junction bases numbered 5, after V lost 5 bases and J lost 11 bases. The CDR3 is 13 amino acids.

This clonotype is judged medium-sized. A library made for alpha chains picked up this beta chain off target, so its size means little. J is TRBJ2-7 and V is TRBV10-1; 8 bases map to TRBD2. Per the germline V gene, CDR1 is WNHNN and CDR2 is SYGVQD (reference sequence). The CDR3 has 12 residues. V gave up 10 bases and J gave up 0 bases; unmatched junction bases: 2. CDR3 amino acids: CAIGTSSYEQYF. The CDR3 DNA follows: TGCGCCATCGGGACTAGCTCCTACGAGCAGTACTTC.

By sample share, this clonotype is medium-sized. The library was prepared for alpha chains; this beta chain is a stray read, so its frequency means little. The chain is built from TRBV29-1 and TRBJ2-1; the D is unclear. The CDR3 has 13 amino acids. Germline loops: CDR1 SQVTM, CDR2 ANQGSEA. Trimming cost V 7 bases and J 9 bases, with 19 bases left between them. CDR3 nucleotide sequence: TGCAGCGCTCCCGGGCCCCTCGTAGGTGAGCAGTTCTTC. Its protein is CSAPGPLVGEQFF.